Reported below is one T cell receptor beta chain. This clone was seen more than once but under ten times. Its cognate antigen has yet to be identified. It has no much larger one-base neighbor in the sample; base qualities were not kept. To sequence the TCRbeta CDR3 region, genomic DNA was isolated from the sorted cells. The immunoSEQ Assay was used to sequence the TCRbeta CDR3 regions. Drawn from immuneACCESS, this table holds only the in-frame rearrangements with V and J called that TCRdb kept. Clones are partly lost; checked studies trace under half to an unresolved V gene and leave the rest unexplained. Counted in this sample were roughly 64,000 clones; 84% of them appeared once. The ten most abundant clones make up 2% to 2.5% of the sample. Patients with autoimmune disease history or receiving systemic immunosuppression were excluded from the trial. Peripheral blood for TCR sequencing was collected from all dose cohorts at baseline, on cycle 4 day 1, and on cycle 7 day 1. The samples were taken from a phase I, first-in-human, multicenter, open-label dose-escalation trial of ivuxolimab. Adults with locally advanced or metastatic melanoma, renal cell, hepatocellular, or head and neck squamous cell carcinoma were enrolled in the trial. Before TCR sequencing, CD4+ and CD8+ T cells were separately sorted from peripheral blood.

CDR3 length: 13 amino acids, cysteine to phenylalanine. Only the CDR3 portion is preserved as DNA: 39 bases, with reading frame beginning at the first base. According to the germline V gene, CDR1 reads SGDLS and CDR2 reads YYNGEE. V lost 4 bases and J lost 3 bases; the stretch between them is 9 bases long. These data are taken from a study of OX40 agonist ivuxolimab in advanced cancers. About the study as a whole: Ivuxolimab was an agonistic, fully human IgG2 monoclonal antibody directed against OX40 (CD134), a costimulatory receptor. Among the 52 dose-escalation patients, about 19 had hepatocellular carcinoma, 15 or so melanoma, 9 renal cell carcinoma and 9 head and neck cancer. Patients were allowed to have had prior anti-PD-1, anti-PD-L1 or anti-CTLA-4 therapy, and roughly 40% of the dose-escalation patients had previously received checkpoint inhibitors. Three dose-escalation patients achieved partial responses, one with hepatocellular carcinoma and two with cutaneous melanoma. Peripheral TCRbeta sequencing aimed to test whether ivuxolimab altered TCR sequence diversity and caused clonal T-cell expansion. The paper reports the monotherapy dose-escalation portion (N = 52 patients) of the phase I ivuxolimab trial. Intravenous ivuxolimab was administered to patients every 2 weeks at six dose levels: 0.01, 0.1, 0.3, 1.5, 3 and 10 mg/kg. The dose-escalation cohort was about 87% male with a mean age of approximately 59 years, ranging from roughly 23 to 90. The study at large found these results: Clonal expansion of both CD4+ and CD8+ blood T cells was observed from baseline to week 6 at doses 0.1 to 3.0 mg/kg. Partial responders in the 0.1-3.0 mg/kg groups had among the lowest normalized peripheral clonal expansion, especially among CD8+ T cells. Low levels of normalized T-cell clonal expansion were also seen in some patients who did not respond. On average, CD8+ T cells showed more expanded clones than CD4+ T cells after ivuxolimab. Antigen specificity was not determined for the clonally expanded peripheral T cells.

The receptor was isolated from an adult with an advanced solid tumor such as melanoma, head and neck, liver or kidney cancer. This material consisted of CD4+ or CD8+ T cells sorted from blood, taken in a trial of the OX40 agonist ivuxolimab. The V and J genes are TRBV9 and TRBJ2-3; no D gene call is confident. This receptor carries the CDR3 CASSRFRTDTQYF. The DNA reads TGTGCCAGCAGCCGGTTCCGAACAGATACGCAGTATTTT.